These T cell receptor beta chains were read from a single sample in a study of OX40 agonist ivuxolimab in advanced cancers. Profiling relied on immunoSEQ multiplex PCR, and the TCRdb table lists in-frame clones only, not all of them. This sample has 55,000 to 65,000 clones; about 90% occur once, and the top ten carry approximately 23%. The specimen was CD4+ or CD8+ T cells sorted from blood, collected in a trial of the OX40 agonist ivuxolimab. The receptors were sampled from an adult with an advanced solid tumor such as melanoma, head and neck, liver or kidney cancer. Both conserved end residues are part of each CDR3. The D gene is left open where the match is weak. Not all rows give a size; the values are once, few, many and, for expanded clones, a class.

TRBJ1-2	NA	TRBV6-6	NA	CASSFDSTNYGYTF	TGTGCCAGCAGTTTCGACAGTACTAACTATGGCTACACCTTC
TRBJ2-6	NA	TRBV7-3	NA	CASSPMDLAGANVLTF	TGTGCCAGCAGCCCAATGGACCTAGCCGGGGCCAACGTCCTGACTTTC
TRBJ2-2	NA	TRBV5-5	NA	CASSLLTGELFF	TGTGCCAGCAGCTTGCTGACCGGGGAGCTGTTTTTT
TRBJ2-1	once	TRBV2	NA	CASSGGMWDNEQFF	TGTGCCAGCAGTGGAGGGATGTGGGACAATGAGCAGTTCTTC
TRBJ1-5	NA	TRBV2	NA	CASSDMGFENQPQHF	TGTGCCAGCAGTGACATGGGTTTTGAGAATCAGCCCCAGCATTTT
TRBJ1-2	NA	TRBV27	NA	CASSLSPGAPYGYTF	TGTGCCAGCAGTTTATCGCCAGGGGCGCCCTATGGCTACACCTTC
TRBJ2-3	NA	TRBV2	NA	CASSELGEGEFTDTQYF	TGTGCCAGCAGTGAACTAGGGGAGGGGGAATTCACAGATACGCAGTATTTT
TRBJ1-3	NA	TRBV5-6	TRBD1	CASSSRADRVSGNTIYF	TGTGCCAGCAGCTCTCGGGCGGACAGGGTCTCTGGAAACACCATATATTTT
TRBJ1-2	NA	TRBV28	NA	CASLPWGAEANYGYTF	TGTGCCAGCCTACCTTGGGGGGCAGAGGCTAACTATGGCTACACCTTC
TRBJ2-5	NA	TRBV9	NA	CASSVGSETQYF	TGTGCCAGCAGCGTAGGAAGCGAGACCCAGTACTTC
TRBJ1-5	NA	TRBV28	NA	CASSLGQGYFNQPQHF	TGTGCCAGCAGTTTAGGCCAGGGCTATTTCAATCAGCCCCAGCATTTT
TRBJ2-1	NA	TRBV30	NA	CAWNPGVSGHHYNEQFF	TGTGCCTGGAACCCCGGAGTTAGCGGACACCACTACAATGAGCAGTTCTTC
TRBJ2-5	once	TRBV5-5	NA	CASSLETQYF	TGTGCCAGCAGCTTAGAGACCCAGTACTTC
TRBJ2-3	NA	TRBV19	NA	CASSINLEGPDTQYF	TGTGCCAGTAGTATTAACCTAGAGGGACCAGATACGCAGTATTTT
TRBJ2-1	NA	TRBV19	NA	CASSIRGPYNEQFF	TGTGCCAGTAGTATCCGGGGGCCGTACAATGAGCAGTTCTTC
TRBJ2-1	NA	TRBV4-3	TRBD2	CASSQALAGGYTHPFNEQFF	TGCGCCAGCAGCCAAGCACTAGCGGGGGGTTACACCCATCCTTTCAATGAGCAGTTCTTC
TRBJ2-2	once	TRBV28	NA	CASSLGDREAGELFF	TGTGCCAGCAGTTTAGGAGACAGGGAGGCCGGGGAGCTGTTTTTT
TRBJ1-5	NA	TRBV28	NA	CASRSPRAGSNQPQHF	TGTGCCAGCAGGTCCCCTAGGGCGGGTAGCAATCAGCCCCAGCATTTT
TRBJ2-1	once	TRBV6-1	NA	CASSVAPGGRANEQFF	TGTGCCAGCAGTGTAGCTCCCGGGGGGCGGGCGAATGAGCAGTTCTTC
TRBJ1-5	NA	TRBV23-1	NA	CASSHSRGTYSNQPQHF	TGCGCCAGCAGTCATAGCCGGGGGACCTATAGCAATCAGCCCCAGCATTTT
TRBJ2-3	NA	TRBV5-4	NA	CASSLFSDTQYF	TGTGCCAGCAGCTTGTTCTCAGATACGCAGTATTTT
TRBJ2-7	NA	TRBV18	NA	CASSPNGFSYEQYF	TGTGCCAGCTCACCAAACGGGTTCTCCTACGAGCAGTACTTC
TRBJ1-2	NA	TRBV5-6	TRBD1	CASSLDSWGQGPSNYGYTF	TGTGCCAGCAGCTTGGATTCTTGGGGACAGGGGCCGAGCAACTATGGCTACACCTTC
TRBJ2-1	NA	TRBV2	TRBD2	CASIDLAVYNEQFF	TGTGCCAGCATTGACCTAGCGGTCTACAATGAGCAGTTCTTC
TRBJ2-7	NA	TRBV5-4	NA	CASSLGGSEQYF	TGTGCCAGCAGCTTGGGGGGTAGCGAGCAGTACTTC
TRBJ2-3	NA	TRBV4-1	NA	CASSQVPGRDSLGDTQYF	TGCGCCAGCAGCCAAGTTCCGGGTCGGGACTCCTTAGGGGATACGCAGTATTTT
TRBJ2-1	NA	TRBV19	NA	CASSMATSYNEQFF	TGTGCCAGTAGTATGGCTACCTCCTACAATGAGCAGTTCTTC
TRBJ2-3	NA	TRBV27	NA	CASSLPSTDTQYF	TGTGCCAGCAGTTTACCCAGCACAGATACGCAGTATTTT
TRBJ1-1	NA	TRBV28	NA	CASSLSTLRGELHAFF	TGTGCCAGCAGTTTATCTACGCTGAGGGGAGAGTTGCACGCTTTCTTT
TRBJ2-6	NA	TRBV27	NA	CASSSLLSGANVLTF	TGTGCCAGCAGTTCACTCCTCTCTGGGGCCAACGTCCTGACTTTC
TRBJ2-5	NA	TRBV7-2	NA	CASSLRDSGEETQYF	TGTGCCAGCAGCCTACGGGACTCAGGGGAAGAGACCCAGTACTTC
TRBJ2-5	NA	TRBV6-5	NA	CASHGQSPRTQYF	TGTGCCAGCCATGGACAGTCTCCAAGGACCCAGTACTTC
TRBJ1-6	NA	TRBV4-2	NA	CASSQDQKGRFSYNSPLHF	TGTGCCAGCAGCCAAGATCAGAAGGGCAGGTTTTCCTATAATTCACCCCTCCACTTT
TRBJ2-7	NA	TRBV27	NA	CASAVGGGGGYEQYF	TGTGCCAGCGCCGTTGGTGGGGGAGGGGGTTACGAGCAGTACTTC
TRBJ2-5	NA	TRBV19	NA	CASSVPGVQETQYF	TGTGCCAGTAGTGTTCCAGGGGTCCAAGAGACCCAGTACTTC
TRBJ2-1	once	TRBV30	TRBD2	CAWSVLGSGGLDEQFF	TGTGCCTGGAGTGTACTCGGTAGCGGGGGTTTGGATGAGCAGTTCTTC
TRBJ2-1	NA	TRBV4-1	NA	CASSLYQGSYNEQFF	TGCGCCAGCAGTCTATATCAGGGATCCTACAATGAGCAGTTCTTC
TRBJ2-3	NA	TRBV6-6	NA	CASTLTDTQYF	TGTGCCAGCACTCTAACAGATACGCAGTATTTT
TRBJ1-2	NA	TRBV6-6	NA	CASSYVGKSSGGYTF	TGTGCCAGCAGTTACGTTGGGAAGTCGTCGGGTGGCTACACCTTC
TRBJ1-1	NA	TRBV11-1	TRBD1	CASSALPGGTEAFF	TGTGCCAGCAGCGCACTCCCAGGGGGCACTGAAGCTTTCTTT
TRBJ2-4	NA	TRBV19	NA	CASSMVGSNIKNIQYF	TGTGCCAGTAGTATGGTCGGCTCCAACATCAAAAACATTCAGTACTTC
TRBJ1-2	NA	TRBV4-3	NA	CASSQDRGFYSGNYGYTF	TGCGCCAGCAGCCAAGATAGAGGTTTCTATTCAGGGAACTATGGCTACACCTTC
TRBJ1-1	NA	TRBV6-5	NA	CASSYGGGGEAFF	TGTGCCAGCAGTTACGGTGGCGGGGGTGAAGCTTTCTTT
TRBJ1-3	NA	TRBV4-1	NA	CASSPARTGNTIYF	TGCGCCAGCAGCCCCGCCAGGACCGGAAACACCATATATTTT